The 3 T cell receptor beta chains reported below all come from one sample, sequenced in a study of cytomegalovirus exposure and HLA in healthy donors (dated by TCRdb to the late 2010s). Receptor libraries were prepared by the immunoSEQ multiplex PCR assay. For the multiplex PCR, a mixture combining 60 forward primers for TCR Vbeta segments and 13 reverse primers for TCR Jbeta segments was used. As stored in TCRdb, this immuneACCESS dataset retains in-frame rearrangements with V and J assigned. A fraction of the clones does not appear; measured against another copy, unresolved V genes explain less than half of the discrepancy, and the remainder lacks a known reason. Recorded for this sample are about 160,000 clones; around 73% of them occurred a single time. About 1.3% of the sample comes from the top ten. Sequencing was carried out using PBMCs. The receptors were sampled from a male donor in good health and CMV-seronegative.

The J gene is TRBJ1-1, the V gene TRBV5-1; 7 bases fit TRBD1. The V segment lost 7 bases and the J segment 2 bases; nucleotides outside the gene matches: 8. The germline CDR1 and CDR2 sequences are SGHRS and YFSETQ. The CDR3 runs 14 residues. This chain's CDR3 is CASRQGGPNTEAFF. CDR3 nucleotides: TGCGCCAGCCGTCAGGGGGGCCCCAACACTGAAGCTTTCTTT. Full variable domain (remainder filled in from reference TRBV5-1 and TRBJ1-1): KAGVTQTPRYLIKTRGQQVTLSCSPISGHRSVSWYQQTPGQGLQFLFEYFSETQRNKGNFPGRFSGRQFSNSRSEMNVSTLELGDSALYLCASRQGGPNTEAFFGQGTRLTVV.

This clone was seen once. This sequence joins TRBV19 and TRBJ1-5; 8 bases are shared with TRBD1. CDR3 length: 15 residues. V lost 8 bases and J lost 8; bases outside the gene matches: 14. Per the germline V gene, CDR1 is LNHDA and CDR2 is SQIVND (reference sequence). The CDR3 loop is CASARLQGDLKPQHF. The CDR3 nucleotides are TGTGCCAGTGCCCGTTTACAGGGGGACCTCAAGCCCCAGCATTTT.

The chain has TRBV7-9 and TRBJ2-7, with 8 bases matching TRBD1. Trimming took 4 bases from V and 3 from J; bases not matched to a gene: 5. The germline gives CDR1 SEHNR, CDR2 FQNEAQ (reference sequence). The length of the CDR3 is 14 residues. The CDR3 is CASSSGQGNYEQYF. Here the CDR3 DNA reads TGTGCCAGCAGCTCCGGACAGGGAAACTACGAGCAGTACTTC.